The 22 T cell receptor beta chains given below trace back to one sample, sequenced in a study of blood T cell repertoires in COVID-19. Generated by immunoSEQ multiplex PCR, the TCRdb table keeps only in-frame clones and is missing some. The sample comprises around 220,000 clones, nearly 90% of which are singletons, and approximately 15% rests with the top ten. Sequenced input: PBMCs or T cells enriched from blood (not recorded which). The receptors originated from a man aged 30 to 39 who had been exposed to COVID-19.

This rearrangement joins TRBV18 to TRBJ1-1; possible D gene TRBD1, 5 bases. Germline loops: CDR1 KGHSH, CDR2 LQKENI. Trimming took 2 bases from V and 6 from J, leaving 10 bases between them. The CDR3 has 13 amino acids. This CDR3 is CASSPSWGAEAFF. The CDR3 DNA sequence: TGTGCCAGCTCACCATCGTGGGGGGCTGAAGCTTTCTTT.

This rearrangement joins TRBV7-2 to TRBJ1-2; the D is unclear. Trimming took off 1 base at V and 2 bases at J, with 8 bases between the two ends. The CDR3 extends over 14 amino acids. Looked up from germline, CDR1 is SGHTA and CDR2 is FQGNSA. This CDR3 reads CASSLENTNYGYTF. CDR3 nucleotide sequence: TGTGCCAGCAGCTTAGAGAACACCAACTATGGCTACACCTTC.

The CDR3 region is CASSQGSGQGWGEAFF. CDR3 DNA: TGTGCCAGCAGCCAGGGTTCGGGACAGGGTTGGGGTGAAGCTTTCTTT. J is TRBJ1-1 and V is TRBV13, with 9 bases identical to TRBD1. Trimming at V came to 5 bases and at J to 7 bases, leaving 14 bases not matched to a gene. This CDR3 is built from 16 residues. The V gene's germline CDR1 is PRHDT and CDR2 FYEKMQ (reference sequence).

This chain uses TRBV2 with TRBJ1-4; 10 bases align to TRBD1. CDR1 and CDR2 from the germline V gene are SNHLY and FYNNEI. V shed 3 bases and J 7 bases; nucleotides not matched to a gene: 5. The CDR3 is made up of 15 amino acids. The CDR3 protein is CASSDRTGGGEKLFF. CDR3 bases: TGTGCCAGCAGTGACCGGACAGGGGGTGGTGAAAAACTGTTTTTT.

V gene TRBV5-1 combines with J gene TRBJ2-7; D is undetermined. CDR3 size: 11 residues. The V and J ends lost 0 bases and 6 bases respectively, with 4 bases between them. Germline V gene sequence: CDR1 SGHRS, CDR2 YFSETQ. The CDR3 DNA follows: TGCGCCAGCAGCTTGGCCCGCGAGCAGTACTTC. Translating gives CASSLAREQYF. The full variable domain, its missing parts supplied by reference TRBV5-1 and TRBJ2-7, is KAGVTQTPRYLIKTRGQQVTLSCSPISGHRSVSWYQQTPGQGLQFLFEYFSETQRNKGNFPGRFSGRQFSNSRSEMNVSTLELGDSALYLCASSLAREQYFGPGTRLTVT.

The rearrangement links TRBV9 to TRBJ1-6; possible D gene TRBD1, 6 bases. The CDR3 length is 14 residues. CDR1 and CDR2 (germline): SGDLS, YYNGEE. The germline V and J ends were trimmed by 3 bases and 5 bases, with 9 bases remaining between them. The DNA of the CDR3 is TGTGCCAGCAGCGCCTGGACAGATAATTCACCCCTCCACTTT. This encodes CASSAWTDNSPLHF.

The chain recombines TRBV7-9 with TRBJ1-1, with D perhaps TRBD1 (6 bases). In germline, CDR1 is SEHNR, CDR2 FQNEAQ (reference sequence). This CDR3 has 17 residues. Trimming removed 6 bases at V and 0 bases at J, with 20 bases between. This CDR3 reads CASRRPLGRGMNTEAFF. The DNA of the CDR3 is TGTGCCAGCAGGCGACCCCTAGGGAGGGGGATGAACACTGAAGCTTTCTTT.

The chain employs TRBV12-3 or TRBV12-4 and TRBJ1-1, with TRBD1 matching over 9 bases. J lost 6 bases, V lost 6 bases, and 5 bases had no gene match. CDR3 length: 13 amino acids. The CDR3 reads CASRGTGFPEAFF. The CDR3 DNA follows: TGTGCCAGCAGAGGGACAGGGTTCCCTGAAGCTTTCTTT.

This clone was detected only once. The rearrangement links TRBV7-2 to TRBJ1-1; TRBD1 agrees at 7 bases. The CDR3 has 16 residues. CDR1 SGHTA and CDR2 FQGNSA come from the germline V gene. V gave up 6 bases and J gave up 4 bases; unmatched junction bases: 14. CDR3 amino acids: CASSSNLGQAGTEAFF. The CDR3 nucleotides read TGTGCCAGCAGTTCGAACCTAGGACAGGCGGGCACTGAAGCTTTCTTT.

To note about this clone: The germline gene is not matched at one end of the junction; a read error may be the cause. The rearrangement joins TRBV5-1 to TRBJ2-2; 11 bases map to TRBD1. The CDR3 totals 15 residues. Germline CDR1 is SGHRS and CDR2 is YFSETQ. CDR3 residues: CASSPRTGGSGELLF. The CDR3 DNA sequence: TGCGCCAGCAGCCCAAGGACAGGGGGCAGCGGGGAGCTGCTTTTT.

The CDR3 nucleotides are TGTGCCAGCAGTTACTCCGGGACAGGGAAGCAGTTCTTC. It yields the protein CASSYSGTGKQFF. The V gene is TRBV6-5, the J gene TRBJ2-1; TRBD1 matches at 9 bases. Germline CDR1 and CDR2: MNHEY and SVGAGI. The CDR3 covers 13 residues. V shed 0 bases, J shed 11 bases, and the junction held 2 bases outside the gene matches.

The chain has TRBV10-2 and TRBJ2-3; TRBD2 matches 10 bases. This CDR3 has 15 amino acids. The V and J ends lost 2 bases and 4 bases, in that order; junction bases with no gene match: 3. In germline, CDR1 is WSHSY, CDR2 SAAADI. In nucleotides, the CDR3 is TGCGCCAGCAGTGAGCAGCGGGGGGGTCCAGATACGCAGTATTTT. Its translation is CASSEQRGGPDTQYF.

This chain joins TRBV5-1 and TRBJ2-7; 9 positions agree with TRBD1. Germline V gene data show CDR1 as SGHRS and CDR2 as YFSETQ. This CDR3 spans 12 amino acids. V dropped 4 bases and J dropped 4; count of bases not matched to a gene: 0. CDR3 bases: TGCGCCAGCAGCGGACAGGGGTACGAGCAGTACTTC. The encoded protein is CASSGQGYEQYF.

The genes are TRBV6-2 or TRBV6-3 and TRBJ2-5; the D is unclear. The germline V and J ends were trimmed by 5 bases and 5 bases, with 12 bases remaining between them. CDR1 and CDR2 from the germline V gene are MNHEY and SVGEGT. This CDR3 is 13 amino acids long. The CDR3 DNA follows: TGTGCCAGCAGTGTGGCCCGCCGCGAGACCCAGTACTTC. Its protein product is CASSVARRETQYF.

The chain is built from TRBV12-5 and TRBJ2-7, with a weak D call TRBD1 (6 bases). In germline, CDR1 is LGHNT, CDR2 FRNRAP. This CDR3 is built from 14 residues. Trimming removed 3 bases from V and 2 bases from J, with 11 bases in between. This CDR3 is CASGFRQEAYEQYF. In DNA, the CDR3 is TGTGCTAGTGGTTTCCGACAGGAGGCCTACGAGCAGTACTTC.

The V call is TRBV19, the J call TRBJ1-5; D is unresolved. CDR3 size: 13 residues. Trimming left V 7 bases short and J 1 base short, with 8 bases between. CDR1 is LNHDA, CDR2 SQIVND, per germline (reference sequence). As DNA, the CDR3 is TGTGCCAGTAACCGAGGAAGCAATCAGCCCCAGCATTTT. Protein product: CASNRGSNQPQHF.

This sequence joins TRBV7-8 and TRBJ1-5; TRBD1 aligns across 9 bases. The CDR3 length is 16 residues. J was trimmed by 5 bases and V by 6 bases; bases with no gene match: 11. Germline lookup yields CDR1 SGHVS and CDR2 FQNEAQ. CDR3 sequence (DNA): TGTGCCAGCAGACAAACAGGGGGCCCTCGGGATCAGCCCCAGCATTTT. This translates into CASRQTGGPRDQPQHF.

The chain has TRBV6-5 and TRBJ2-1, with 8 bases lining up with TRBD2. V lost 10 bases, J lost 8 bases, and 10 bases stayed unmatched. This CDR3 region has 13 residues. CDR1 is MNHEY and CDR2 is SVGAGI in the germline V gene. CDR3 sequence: CATTSVFRDEQFF. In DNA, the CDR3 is TGTGCCACGACTAGCGTCTTCAGGGATGAGCAGTTCTTC.

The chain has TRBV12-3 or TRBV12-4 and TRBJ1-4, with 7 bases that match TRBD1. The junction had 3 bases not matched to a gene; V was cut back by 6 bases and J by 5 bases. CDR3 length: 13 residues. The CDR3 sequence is CASSTDRNEKLFF. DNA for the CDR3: TGTGCCAGCAGCACGGACAGGAATGAAAAACTGTTTTTT.

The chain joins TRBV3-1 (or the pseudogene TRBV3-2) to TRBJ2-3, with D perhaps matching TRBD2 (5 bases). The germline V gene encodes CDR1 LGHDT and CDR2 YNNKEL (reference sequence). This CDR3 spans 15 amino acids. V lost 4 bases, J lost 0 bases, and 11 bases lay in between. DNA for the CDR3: TGTGCCAGCAGCCGGAGGAGCGGAAGCACAGATACGCAGTATTTT. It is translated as CASSRRSGSTDTQYF.

CDR3 bases: TGCGCCAGCAGCCATCCGGGGGGGCGCAAAACCGGGGAGCTGTTTTTT. Amino acid sequence: CASSHPGGRKTGELFF. This chain joins TRBV23-1 and TRBJ2-2; 8 bases align to TRBD2. TRBV23-1 is marked as an open reading frame, function uncertain. J gave up 5 bases and V 6 bases, and 11 bases lay outside the gene matches. The CDR3 loop spans 16 amino acids.

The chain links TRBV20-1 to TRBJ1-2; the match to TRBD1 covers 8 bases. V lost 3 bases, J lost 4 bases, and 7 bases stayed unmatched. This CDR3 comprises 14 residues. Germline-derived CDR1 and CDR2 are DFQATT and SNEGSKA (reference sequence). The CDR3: CSASSVGTGYGYTF. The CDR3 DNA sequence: TGCAGTGCTAGTAGCGTCGGGACAGGCTATGGCTACACCTTC.